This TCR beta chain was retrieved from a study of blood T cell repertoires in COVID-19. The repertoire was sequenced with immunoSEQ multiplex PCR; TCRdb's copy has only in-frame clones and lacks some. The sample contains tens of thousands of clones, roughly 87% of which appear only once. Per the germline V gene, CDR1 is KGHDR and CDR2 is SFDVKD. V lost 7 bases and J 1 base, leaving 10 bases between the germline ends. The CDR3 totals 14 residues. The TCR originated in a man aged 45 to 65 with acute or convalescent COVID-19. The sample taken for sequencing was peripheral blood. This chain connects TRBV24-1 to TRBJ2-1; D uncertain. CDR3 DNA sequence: TGTGCCACCAGCTGGTCGCAGTCCTACAATGAGCAGTTCTTC. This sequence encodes CATSWSQSYNEQFF.